What follows are 31 T cell receptor beta chains derived from one specimen sequenced in a study of tumor-infiltrating lymphocytes in localized non-small cell lung cancer. Here immunoSEQ multiplex PCR was the method, and the copy in TCRdb shows in-frame clones only, minus some. The table lists some 16,000 clones, roughly two thirds of them singletons. Sequencing input: lung tumor tissue. Source of these receptors: a human donor with non-small cell lung cancer.

In its sample, this clone was seen a few times. The chain joins TRBV25-1 to TRBJ1-3; D is possibly TRBD1 (6 bases). Trimming pared 0 bases from V and 7 bases from J, leaving 10 bases between. Per the germline V gene, CDR1 is MGHDK and CDR2 is SYGVNS. The CDR3 covers 14 residues. The CDR3 DNA follows: TGTGCCAGCAGTGAATACGACAGGACGAACACCATATATTTT. Its translation is CASSEYDRTNTIYF.

This chain connects TRBV5-5 to TRBJ1-5, with 7 positions matching TRBD1. V shed 4 bases, J shed 1 base, and the junction held 8 bases outside the gene matches. There are 16 residues in the CDR3. Germline CDR1 and CDR2: SGHKS and YYEKEE (reference sequence). The CDR3 loop reads CASSAQGFFSNQPQHF. The CDR3 DNA reads as TGTGCCAGCAGCGCACAGGGGTTCTTCAGCAATCAGCCCCAGCATTTT.

The table lists this clone with a count of one. The chain couples TRBV2 to TRBJ1-2; D is uncertain. Germline assignment: CDR1 SNHLY and CDR2 FYNNEI. The CDR3 sequence is 14 residues long. V lost 2 bases and J 4 bases, leaving 11 bases between the germline ends. This CDR3 reads CASSEPPGSYGYTF. In nucleotides, the CDR3 is TGTGCCAGCAGTGAACCCCCAGGAAGCTATGGCTACACCTTC. The variable domain in full, with the rest retrieved from reference TRBV2 and TRBJ1-2, is EPEVTQTPSHQVTQMGQEVILRCVPISNHLYFYWYRQILGQKVEFLVSFYNNEISEKSEIFDDQFSVERPDGSNFTLKIRSTKLEDSAMYFCASSEPPGSYGYTFGSGTRLTVV.

The chain links TRBV19 to TRBJ1-2, with TRBD1 matching over 8 bases. The germline CDR1 and CDR2 sequences are LNHDA and SQIVND (reference sequence). V lost 2 bases, J lost 4 bases, and 6 bases stayed unmatched. This CDR3 comprises 15 residues. The CDR3 nucleotides are TGTGCCAGTAGTATAACCCGGACAGGGACCTATGGCTACACCTTC. It translates to CASSITRTGTYGYTF.

This chain connects TRBV5-1 to TRBJ2-1; 9 bases are a match to TRBD1. CDR1 is SGHRS and CDR2 is YFSETQ in the germline V gene. V trimming: 3 bases; J trimming: 8 bases; junction bases outside the gene matches: 6. This CDR3 is 14 amino acids long. The CDR3 sequence is CASSSGQGNDEQFF. The DNA of the CDR3 is TGCGCCAGCAGCTCGGGACAGGGTAATGATGAGCAGTTCTTC.

This rearrangement joins TRBV7-9 to TRBJ1-3; possibly TRBD1 for D (5 bases). Per the germline V gene, CDR1 is SEHNR and CDR2 is FQNEAQ (reference sequence). CDR3 length: 15 amino acids. V lost 5 bases, J lost 7 bases, and 18 bases lay in between. In nucleotides, the CDR3 is TGTGCCAGCAGCGGGGAGGGCGGGGCGTGGAACACCATATATTTT. Its protein product is CASSGEGGAWNTIYF.

J is TRBJ2-7 and V is TRBV9, with D maybe TRBD1 (6 bases). Germline CDR1 is SGDLS and CDR2 is YYNGEE. This CDR3 comprises 15 residues. Trimming pared 0 bases from V and 3 bases from J, leaving 13 bases between. In DNA form, the CDR3 reads TGTGCCAGCAGCGTAGATCTCGGCAGGGGCTACGAGCAGTACTTC. Its protein product is CASSVDLGRGYEQYF.

This clone rates as medium-sized. The chain combines TRBV4-3 with TRBJ2-5, with TRBD2 as a possible D gene (8 bases). CDR1 is LGHNA, CDR2 YSLEER, per germline. This CDR3 spans 15 amino acids. V shed 4 bases and J shed 5 bases, with 17 bases lying between them. The DNA of the CDR3 is TGCGCCAGCAGCCCGGGAGGGGGCGCGGGGGAGACCCAGTACTTC. It translates to CASSPGGGAGETQYF.

The chain links TRBV7-2 to TRBJ2-5, with unresolved D. V dropped 2 bases and J dropped 5 bases, with 12 bases sitting between them. This CDR3 is built from 14 residues. Germline CDR1 and CDR2: SGHTA and FQGNSA. CDR3 sequence reads: CASSLTGKGETQYF. The CDR3 nucleotides read TGTGCCAGCAGCTTAACGGGCAAGGGTGAGACCCAGTACTTC.

The chain combines TRBV6-1 with TRBJ1-1; 7 bases agree with TRBD1. The CDR3 is 13 amino acids. Germline CDR1 and CDR2: MNHNS and SASEGT. Trimming took 6 bases from V and 0 from J; bases not matched to a gene: 1. CDR3 bases: TGTGCCAGCAGGACAGGGATGAACACTGAAGCTTTCTTT. Translation: CASRTGMNTEAFF.

The V gene is TRBV10-3, the J gene TRBJ2-7; possibly TRBD1 for D (5 bases). Germline V lookup: CDR1 ENHRY, CDR2 SYGVKD. This CDR3 is built from 13 residues. V dropped 4 bases and J dropped 6 bases, with 13 bases sitting between them. The CDR3, as DNA: TGTGCCATCAGTGGTTTGCAGGGTGGCGAGCAGTACTTC. Amino acid sequence: CAISGLQGGEQYF.

The chain uses TRBV6-5 and TRBJ1-2, with D unclear. The CDR3 runs 12 residues. Per the germline V gene, CDR1 is MNHEY and CDR2 is SVGAGI. The V end lost 11 bases, the J end lost 3 bases, and 13 bases lay between the germline ends. This chain's CDR3 is CAYGGPHYGYTF. The CDR3 nucleotides are TGTGCCTACGGTGGGCCCCACTATGGCTACACCTTC.

The rearrangement uses TRBV29-1 and TRBJ1-1; TRBD1 agrees at 7 bases. V gave up 4 bases and J gave up 0 bases; unmatched junction bases: 8. The CDR3 contains 15 residues. CDR1 and CDR2 (germline): SQVTM, ANQGSEA. The DNA for the CDR3 is TGCAGCGTTGTAAGGGACAGCCTCATGAACACTGAAGCTTTCTTT. This encodes CSVVRDSLMNTEAFF.

The genes are TRBV5-6 and TRBJ1-2, with no clear D. V lost 2 bases and J lost 7, with 12 bases in between. CDR1 and CDR2 (germline): SGHDT, YYEEEE. The CDR3 spans 13 residues. CDR3 residues: CASSFAGRSGYTF. CDR3 nucleotides: TGTGCCAGCAGCTTCGCAGGACGGAGTGGCTACACCTTC.

The V and J genes are TRBV6-1 and TRBJ1-3; no reliable D call. Germline assignment: CDR1 MNHNS and CDR2 SASEGT. V dropped 3 bases and J dropped 4 bases, with 16 bases sitting between them. CDR3 size: 16 residues. The CDR3 bases are TGTGCCAGCAGTGAGTCCATCTGGGAGGGAGGAAACACCATATATTTT. Translated, it gives CASSESIWEGGNTIYF.

The chain joins TRBV7-8 to TRBJ2-7, with 7 nucleotides matching TRBD2. V shed 1 base and J 3 bases; nucleotides not matched to a gene: 6. The CDR3 sequence is 15 residues long. Germline CDR1 and CDR2: SGHVS and FQNEAQ. CDR3 region: CASSLGHGGGYEQYF. The CDR3 DNA reads TGTGCCAGCAGCTTAGGGCATGGCGGGGGCTACGAGCAGTACTTC.

The chain employs TRBV5-4 and TRBJ2-7, with 11 nucleotides matching TRBD2. This CDR3 has 16 residues. J gave up 2 bases and V 2 bases, and 6 bases lay outside the gene matches. The germline V gene has CDR1 SGHNT and CDR2 YYREEE (reference sequence). CDR3 DNA sequence: TGTGCCAGCAGCTTCGGTGTGACTAGCGGGACCTACGAGCAGTACTTC. It yields the protein CASSFGVTSGTYEQYF.

By share of the sample, this clone is medium-sized (0.01 to 0.1%). The V call is TRBV7-2, the J call TRBJ2-7; 8 bases are shared with TRBD2. Trimming took 5 bases from V and 3 from J; bases not matched to a gene: 12. Per germline, CDR1 SGHTA and CDR2 FQGNSA. CDR3 size: 16 residues. CDR3: CASSRDSGTRLYEQYF. CDR3 DNA: TGTGCCAGCAGCCGCGACTCCGGGACTAGGCTCTACGAGCAGTACTTC.

The table lists this clone with a few counts. The chain combines TRBV11-2 with TRBJ2-2, with D maybe TRBD1 (6 bases). CDR1 is SGHAT and CDR2 is FQNNGV in the germline V gene. Trimming cost V 4 bases and J 6 bases, with 9 bases left between them. The CDR3 length is 13 residues. CDR3 sequence (DNA): TGTGCCAGCAGCTCAGGGGAGTCCGGGGAGCTGTTTTTT. Protein product: CASSSGESGELFF.

The V gene is TRBV5-1, the J gene TRBJ2-1, with 9 bases aligning to TRBD2. V dropped 0 bases and J dropped 9; count of bases not matched to a gene: 10. Germline-derived CDR1 and CDR2 are SGHRS and YFSETQ. This CDR3 comprises 16 residues. The CDR3 region is CASSLEGGRGRGEQFF. CDR3 nucleotide sequence: TGCGCCAGCAGCTTGGAGGGCGGGAGGGGGAGAGGTGAGCAGTTCTTC.

This clone was detected a few times. The chain is built from TRBV6-1 and TRBJ1-5; D gene uncertain. The length of the CDR3 is 13 residues. CDR1 is MNHNS and CDR2 is SASEGT in the germline V gene. Deletions cut 4 bases from V and 2 bases from J, with 6 bases between. In nucleotides, the CDR3 is TGTGCCAGCAGTGCCAGAGGCAATCAGCCCCAGCATTTT. Translating it yields CASSARGNQPQHF.

This rearrangement joins TRBV5-1 to TRBJ1-5, with D hard to call. Trimming stripped 1 base from V and 2 bases from J, with 10 bases between. CDR3 length: 15 residues. The germline V gene has CDR1 SGHRS and CDR2 YFSETQ. CDR3 residues: CASSLLGSGNQPQHF. CDR3 sequence (DNA): TGCGCCAGCAGCTTGTTGGGCAGTGGCAATCAGCCCCAGCATTTT.

The chain links TRBV7-8 to TRBJ2-5; D remains unclear. Trimming removed 1 base at V and 5 bases at J, with 8 bases between. Per the germline V gene, CDR1 is SGHVS and CDR2 is FQNEAQ. CDR3 size: 13 residues. The CDR3 region has the DNA TGTGCCAGCAGCTTAGGGGGAAGGGAGACCCAGTACTTC. This gives the protein CASSLGGRETQYF.

The V call is TRBV11-2, the J call TRBJ2-2; 9 nucleotides match TRBD2. The ends lost 6 bases at V and 8 bases at J; junction bases unmatched: 10. The CDR3 has 15 amino acids. Per germline, CDR1 SGHAT and CDR2 FQNNGV. CDR3 bases: TGTGCCAGCAGTCTTAGCGGGAGCGGAAATGGGGAGCTGTTTTTT. This translates into CASSLSGSGNGELFF.

This clone was detected only once. An end of the junction does not agree with germline; a read error may underlie this. The rearrangement joins TRBV5-3 to TRBJ2-2, with D possibly TRBD1 on 5 matching bases. TRBV5-3 is known as an ORF, though its function is uncertain. The CDR3 has 15 residues. CDR3 coding DNA: TGTGCCAGCAGCTCCATAGACAGTTACACCGGGGAGCTGTTTTTT. Its translation is CASSSIDSYTGELFF.

The chain uses TRBV9 and TRBJ2-7; the D gene is possibly TRBD1 (6 bases). The germline CDR1 and CDR2 sequences are SGDLS and YYNGEE. Deletions cut 4 bases from V and 1 base from J, with 15 bases between. This CDR3 contains 15 residues. The CDR3 loop reads CASSRMGTQSYEQYF. The CDR3 DNA reads TGTGCCAGCAGCAGAATGGGGACACAATCCTACGAGCAGTACTTC.

There are a few counts of this clone. The chain recombines TRBV27 with TRBJ2-7; D uncertain. The CDR3 consists of 12 residues. Trimming took 5 bases from V and 2 from J, leaving 7 bases between them. Per germline, CDR1 MNHEY and CDR2 SMNVEV (reference sequence). CDR3 sequence: CASSPSPYEQYF. CDR3 nucleotide sequence: TGTGCCAGCAGTCCCAGCCCCTACGAGCAGTACTTC.

By proportion, this clone is medium-sized. The V and J genes are TRBV6-5 and TRBJ1-1; D gene unclear. This CDR3 region has 14 residues. Germline CDR1 and CDR2: MNHEY and SVGAGI. V gave up 2 bases and J gave up 0 bases, with 7 bases separating them. In DNA, the CDR3 is TGTGCCAGCAGTTACGGGAGTCTGAACACTGAAGCTTTCTTT. The encoded protein is CASSYGSLNTEAFF.

The chain links TRBV2 to TRBJ2-2, with D possibly called TRBD1 or TRBD2 (5 bases each). The germline V gene has CDR1 SNHLY and CDR2 FYNNEI. The CDR3 contains 15 residues. V was clipped by 8 bases and J by 1 base, with 14 bases between them. CDR3 in amino acids: CASWAGTENTGELFF. CDR3 bases: TGTGCCAGCTGGGCTGGGACGGAGAACACCGGGGAGCTGTTTTTT.

CDR3 in DNA: TGCGCCAGCACGATTCGACTGATTTCCTACGAGCAGTACTTC. Protein: CASTIRLISYEQYF. The chain links TRBV10-1 to TRBJ2-7; no reliable D call. The V end was cut by 7 bases, the J end by 1 base, with 14 bases between. The V gene's germline CDR1 is WNHNN and CDR2 SYGVQD (reference sequence). This CDR3 is built from 14 residues.

This sequence joins TRBV6-5 and TRBJ1-2; the D is unclear. The V end was cut by 8 bases, the J end by 12 bases, with 25 bases between. CDR1 MNHEY and CDR2 SVGAGI come from the germline V gene. The CDR3 is made up of 14 amino acids. This CDR3 is CASRRLSRLEPDTF. DNA of the CDR3: TGTGCCAGCCGCCGACTGAGCCGTTTGGAACCTGACACCTTC.